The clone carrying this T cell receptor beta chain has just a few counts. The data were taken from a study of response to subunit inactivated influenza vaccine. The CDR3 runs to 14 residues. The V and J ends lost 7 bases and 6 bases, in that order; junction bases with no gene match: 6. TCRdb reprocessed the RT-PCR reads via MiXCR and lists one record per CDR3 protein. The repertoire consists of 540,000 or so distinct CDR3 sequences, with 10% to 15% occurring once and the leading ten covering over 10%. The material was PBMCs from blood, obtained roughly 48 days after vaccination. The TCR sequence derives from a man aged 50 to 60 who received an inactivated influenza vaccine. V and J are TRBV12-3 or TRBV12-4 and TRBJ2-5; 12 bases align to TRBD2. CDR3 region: CASTRTSGAKTQYF. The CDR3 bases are TGTGCCAGCACCCGGACTAGCGGGGCCAAGACCCAGTACTTC.